This T cell receptor beta chain was captured in a study of T-cell reconstitution after alpha-beta-depleted transplantation in children. Broader study findings: T-cell counts and diversity were attributed mostly to newly produced T cells one year after transplant. Two months or so post-transplant, alpha-beta T cells reportedly derived from several hundred expanded graft clones. Surviving thymic progenitors and recipient T cells were the source of high TCRbeta diversity at day 60 in some patients.

The TCRbeta library was prepared with unique molecular identifiers. TCRdb analysed the PCR reads with MiXCR anew, one entry per CDR3 protein. The sample lists hundreds of thousands of distinct CDR3 sequences, roughly 7.8% occurring once. The CDR3 sequence is 14 residues long. Deletions cut 3 bases from V and 2 bases from J, with 11 bases between. Germline CDR1 and CDR2: SEHNR and FQNEAQ (reference sequence). This clonotype was recorded many times. What it binds is unknown. The rearrangement uses TRBV7-9 and TRBJ2-7, with D perhaps matching TRBD1 (6 bases). The sequenced sample was peripheral blood, obtained 360 days after TCRalphabeta/CD19-depleted stem cell transplant. The clonotype comes from a female patient under 10 years old who had a stem cell transplant for Fanconi anemia, so the T cells may come from the graft donor. The CDR3 protein is CASSFGGRTYEQYF. Written as DNA, the CDR3 is TGTGCCAGCAGCTTTGGGGGCAGGACCTACGAGCAGTACTTC.